One and the same sample provided the 7 T cell receptor beta chains below, sequenced in a study of sequential checkpoint blockade in melanoma. The treatment denotes: randomized to nivolumab then ipilimumab (arm A) or the reverse (arm B). Only in-frame clones appear in the TCRdb table, and some are missing; sequencing was by immunoSEQ multiplex PCR. The sample yields 2,000 to 2,500 clones, less than 20% seen once. The sample was tumor tissue (inferred from file names), taken from a patient given nivolumab and ipilimumab in sequence. Every receptor here comes from a human donor with melanoma.

The rearrangement uses TRBV29-1 and TRBJ2-5; a possible D gene is TRBD2 (6 bases). This CDR3 is built from 15 residues. Trimming cost V 6 bases and J 4 bases, with 21 bases left between them. The V gene's germline CDR1 is SQVTM and CDR2 ANQGSEA. Written as DNA, the CDR3 is TGCAGCGTGCACGGTGGGGGAGGCAGGGTAGAGACCCAGTACTTC. As protein: CSVHGGGGRVETQYF.

By proportion, this clone is medium-sized. The genes are TRBV11-3 and TRBJ2-3, with D unresolved. This CDR3 region has 14 residues. With 5 bases removed from V and 5 bases from J, the gap between germline ends came to 14 bases. Germline V gives CDR1 SGHNT, CDR2 YENEEA. For the CDR3, the DNA is TGTGCCAGCAGCCCGAATAAGTGGGTAGATACGCAGTATTTT. As protein: CASSPNKWVDTQYF.

By sample share, this clone is medium-sized. The rearrangement links TRBV7-4 to TRBJ2-7, with TRBD1 identical over 9 bases. Trimming cost V 5 bases and J 4 bases; bases outside gene matches: 3. Germline CDR1 SGHVT, CDR2 SQSDAQ. This CDR3 has 13 amino acids. In nucleotides, the CDR3 is TGTGCCAGCAGCCGGGACAGGGAGTACGAGCAGTACTTC. Translated: CASSRDREYEQYF. Full variable domain (missing parts from reference TRBV7-4 and TRBJ2-7): GAGVSQSPRYKVAKRGRDVALRCDSISGHVTLYWYRQTLGQGSEVLTYSQSDAQRDKSGRPSGRFSAERPERSVSTLKIQRTEQGDSAVYLCASSRDREYEQYFGPGTRLTVT.

This clone was picked up a small number of times. The chain has TRBV11-3 and TRBJ2-6, with D perhaps matching TRBD1 or TRBD2 (6 bases each). The V end lost 3 bases, the J end lost 2 bases, and 23 bases lay between the germline ends. The V gene's germline CDR1 is SGHNT and CDR2 YENEEA. The CDR3 is 20 residues long. The CDR3 here is CASSLEVGGGSRTGANVLTF. The CDR3 nucleotides are TGTGCCAGCAGCTTGGAGGTGGGGGGCGGCAGCCGAACTGGGGCCAACGTCCTGACTTTC. Looking up the rest from reference TRBV11-3 and TRBJ2-6 gives the full variable domain: EAGVVQSPRYKIIEKKQPVAFWCNPISGHNTLYWYLQNLGQGPELLIRYENEEAVDDSQLPKDRFSAERLKGVDSTLKIQPAELGDSAVYLCASSLEVGGGSRTGANVLTFGAGSRLTVL.

By proportion, this clone is large. The rearrangement uses TRBV6-8 and TRBJ2-7, with D maybe TRBD1 (6 bases). V lost 11 bases to trimming and J lost 5 bases, with 22 bases between them. CDR1 and CDR2 (germline): MNHGY, SAAAGT. This CDR3 comprises 14 residues. The DNA of the CDR3 is TGTGCCGTATCGTCATCAGGGGAAGGAGACGAGCAGTACTTC. This codes for CAVSSSGEGDEQYF.

The CDR3: CASHTHGTSGRDTQYF. The CDR3 nucleotides are TGTGCCAGCCATACCCACGGGACTAGCGGGAGAGATACGCAGTATTTT. The V call is TRBV6-8, the J call TRBJ2-3, with 14 bases identical to TRBD2. Trimming removed 8 bases from V and 5 bases from J; junction bases left unmatched: 9. Germline assignment: CDR1 MNHGY and CDR2 SAAAGT. The CDR3 totals 16 residues.

The chain uses TRBV11-3 and TRBJ2-1; 12 bases are a match to TRBD2. This CDR3 comprises 17 residues. The V gene's germline CDR1 is SGHNT and CDR2 YENEEA. Germline trimming cut 5 bases from V and 3 bases from J; bases unmatched to any gene: 8. This CDR3 is CASSPGLAGPIYNEQFF. CDR3 DNA: TGTGCCAGCAGCCCTGGACTAGCGGGACCGATCTACAATGAGCAGTTCTTC.